These 28 T cell receptor beta chains were sequenced from one sample in a study of blood T cell repertoires in COVID-19. This table comes from immunoSEQ multiplex PCR, and its TCRdb copy is limited to in-frame clones, with some not included. The table includes more than 55,000 clones, around 77% detected once. The sequenced sample was peripheral blood. The receptors stem from a man older than 75 with active or convalescent COVID-19.

The rearrangement uses TRBV5-1 and TRBJ2-2, with TRBD1 matching over 10 bases. The CDR3 consists of 15 residues. V shed 4 bases and J 5 bases; nucleotides not matched to a gene: 5. Germline lookup yields CDR1 SGHRS and CDR2 YFSETQ. CDR3 nucleotide sequence: TGCGCCAGCAGCCGTGGGACAGGGGCGACCGGGGAGCTGTTTTTT. Translating it yields CASSRGTGATGELFF. Drawing the rest from reference TRBV5-1 and TRBJ2-2, the complete variable domain is KAGVTQTPRYLIKTRGQQVTLSCSPISGHRSVSWYQQTPGQGLQFLFEYFSETQRNKGNFPGRFSGRQFSNSRSEMNVSTLELGDSALYLCASSRGTGATGELFFGEGSRLTVL.

V is TRBV28 and J is TRBJ2-2; 8 bases are shared with TRBD2. The CDR3 has 16 residues. Germline CDR1 is MDHEN and CDR2 is SYDVKM. V shed 7 bases and J 3 bases; nucleotides not matched to a gene: 10. The CDR3, as DNA: TGTGCCAGCAAACCGGGAGGGCCTAGGTACACCGGGGAGCTGTTTTTT. Its translation is CASKPGGPRYTGELFF.

This clone was seen at least ten times. This chain joins TRBV19 and TRBJ2-1; TRBD1 agrees at 8 bases. V gave up 6 bases and J gave up 4 bases; unmatched junction bases: 8. CDR3 length equals 15 residues. Germline lookup yields CDR1 LNHDA and CDR2 SQIVND (reference sequence). The CDR3 DNA reads TGTGCCAGTAGCCCAAGGACAGGGATATACAATGAGCAGTTCTTC. Protein sequence: CASSPRTGIYNEQFF.

V and J are TRBV5-1 and TRBJ1-5, with D perhaps matching TRBD1 (6 bases). CDR3 size: 15 residues. V lost 0 bases and J 3 bases, leaving 10 bases between the germline ends. Germline CDR1 SGHRS, CDR2 YFSETQ. The CDR3 reads CASSLGGQDNQPQHF. As DNA, the CDR3 is TGCGCCAGCAGCTTGGGGGGGCAGGACAATCAGCCCCAGCATTTT.

The V and J genes are TRBV5-4 and TRBJ2-3, with 12 bases that match TRBD2. This CDR3 comprises 16 residues. Trimming at V came to 4 bases and at J to 4 bases, leaving 7 bases not matched to a gene. Germline CDR1 and CDR2: SGHNT and YYREEE (reference sequence). The CDR3 loop reads CASSGQLAGGADTQYF. In DNA form, the CDR3 reads TGTGCCAGCAGCGGGCAACTAGCGGGGGGCGCAGATACGCAGTATTTT.

The V gene is TRBV7-3, the J gene TRBJ2-1; D gene ambiguous. V was shortened by 1 base and J by 8 bases, with 9 bases between the two germline ends. Per germline, CDR1 SGHTA and CDR2 FQGTGA. The CDR3 covers 13 residues. The CDR3 coding sequence is TGTGCCAGCAGCTTAAATCCTGGGCATGAGCAGTTCTTC. Protein: CASSLNPGHEQFF.

This chain uses TRBV13 with TRBJ2-2, with 8 nucleotides matching TRBD1. Germline trimming cut 0 bases from V and 4 bases from J; bases unmatched to any gene: 4. The germline gives CDR1 PRHDT, CDR2 FYEKMQ (reference sequence). This CDR3 has 16 amino acids. The CDR3 DNA sequence: TGTGCCAGCAGCTTAGGTGTACAGGGGGGCACCGGGGAGCTGTTTTTT. This encodes CASSLGVQGGTGELFF.

This clone was counted many times. This rearrangement joins TRBV6-5 to TRBJ1-1; weak D call: TRBD1 (5 bases). CDR1 MNHEY and CDR2 SVGAGI come from the germline V gene. With 0 bases removed from V and 4 bases from J, the gap between germline ends came to 12 bases. CDR3 size: 15 residues. The CDR3 loop reads CASSYSMGGGTEAFF. DNA for the CDR3: TGTGCCAGCAGTTACTCGATGGGGGGGGGCACTGAAGCTTTCTTT.

This clone was detected only once. This chain joins TRBV27 and TRBJ2-1; D is undetermined. Per germline, CDR1 MNHEY and CDR2 SMNVEV (reference sequence). Deletions cut 5 bases from V and 4 bases from J, with 12 bases between. The CDR3 contains 14 residues. The CDR3 sequence: CASSPDWRYNEQFF. CDR3 bases: TGTGCCAGCAGTCCCGACTGGCGGTACAATGAGCAGTTCTTC.

This chain connects TRBV13 to TRBJ2-5, with a tentative D call TRBD2 (5 bases). The CDR3 is 12 residues long. V was trimmed by 5 bases and J by 5 bases, leaving 9 bases between them. Per the germline V gene, CDR1 is PRHDT and CDR2 is FYEKMQ (reference sequence). The CDR3 nucleotides are TGTGCCAGCAGCCCTGGGGAGGAGACCCAGTACTTC. As protein: CASSPGEETQYF.

The rearrangement links TRBV6-5 to TRBJ1-2; the D gene is possibly TRBD1 (5 bases). V lost 8 bases and J 8 bases, leaving 12 bases between the germline ends. This CDR3 is built from 11 residues. Germline lookup yields CDR1 MNHEY and CDR2 SVGAGI. The CDR3 protein is CASDSRWGYTF. CDR3 sequence (DNA): TGTGCCAGCGACAGCCGATGGGGCTACACCTTC.

The chain links TRBV7-3 to TRBJ1-6, with 9 nucleotides matching TRBD1. Trimming cost V 1 base and J 8 bases; bases outside gene matches: 3. CDR3 size: 15 residues. CDR1 and CDR2 (germline): SGHTA, FQGTGA. The CDR3: CASSLRGQGDSPLHF. DNA for the CDR3: TGTGCCAGCAGCTTAAGGGGACAGGGAGATTCACCCCTCCACTTT.

The rearrangement joins TRBV18 to TRBJ1-2; D is perhaps TRBD1 (5 bases). V dropped 0 bases and J dropped 2 bases, with 10 bases sitting between them. This CDR3 spans 15 amino acids. Germline lookup yields CDR1 KGHSH and CDR2 LQKENI. CDR3 bases: TGTGCCAGCTCACCACCGACAGATACGAACTATGGCTACACCTTC. Translating it yields CASSPPTDTNYGYTF. Full variable domain (outside the CDR3, taken from reference TRBV18 and TRBJ1-2): NAGVMQNPRHLVRRRGQEARLRCSPMKGHSHVYWYRQLPEEGLKFMVYLQKENIIDESGMPKERFSAEFPKEGPSILRIQQVVRGDSAAYFCASSPPTDTNYGYTFGSGTRLTVV.

Written as DNA, the CDR3 is TGTGCCAGCAGTTTACTAGCGGGAGGGATCTACGAGCAGTACTTC. This codes for CASSLLAGGIYEQYF. This chain links TRBV27 with TRBJ2-7; 12 bases are a match to TRBD2. Germline V lookup: CDR1 MNHEY, CDR2 SMNVEV (reference sequence). CDR3 length equals 15 residues. V was clipped by 2 bases and J by 3 bases; unmatched bases: 2.

V gene TRBV2 combines with J gene TRBJ2-2; D gene ambiguous. The germline V and J ends were trimmed by 5 bases and 2 bases, with 9 bases remaining between them. CDR3 length: 14 amino acids. Germline CDR1 reads SNHLY; CDR2 reads FYNNEI. Here the CDR3 reads CASSITENTGELFF. DNA of the CDR3: TGTGCCAGCAGTATCACAGAAAACACCGGGGAGCTGTTTTTT.

The chain employs TRBV30 and TRBJ2-3, with a possible D match to TRBD1 (5 bases). Germline lookup yields CDR1 GTSNPN and CDR2 SVGIG (reference sequence). V was trimmed by 5 bases and J by 4 bases, leaving 10 bases between them. This CDR3 has 12 residues. The CDR3 spells CAWGTGSDTQYF. The DNA of the CDR3 is TGTGCCTGGGGCACAGGATCAGATACGCAGTATTTT.

This clone was found once. The chain links TRBV7-3 to TRBJ1-2; D perhaps matches TRBD1 (6 bases). Trimming removed 2 bases from V and 2 bases from J, with 18 bases in between. Germline V gene sequence: CDR1 SGHTA, CDR2 FQGTGA. The CDR3 totals 17 residues. CDR3 in amino acids: CASSLAGGGGGNYGYTF. Written as DNA, the CDR3 is TGTGCCAGCAGCTTAGCTGGGGGAGGGGGAGGAAACTATGGCTACACCTTC.

This clone was found a few times. V usage is TRBV4-1 and J usage is TRBJ2-7; the match to TRBD2 covers 7 bases. The CDR3 is made up of 15 amino acids. Germline values: CDR1 MGHRA, CDR2 YSYEKL. Germline trimming cut 0 bases from V and 3 bases from J; bases unmatched to any gene: 5. CDR3 loop: CASSQETSVLYEQYF. As DNA, the CDR3 is TGCGCCAGCAGCCAAGAAACTAGCGTCCTCTACGAGCAGTACTTC.

This chain links TRBV11-2 with TRBJ1-4; no reliable D call. The CDR3 is 13 residues long. The V end was cut by 1 base, the J end by 6 bases, with 6 bases between. CDR1 and CDR2 from the germline V gene are SGHAT and FQNNGV. The CDR3, as DNA: TGTGCCAGCAGCTTAGGAGGGTATGAAAAACTGTTTTTT. Translation gives CASSLGGYEKLFF.

This clone appeared a few times. This chain joins TRBV6-6 and TRBJ2-6, with 7 nucleotides matching TRBD1. With V trimmed by 7 bases and J by 0 bases, 6 bases remained unmatched. This CDR3 comprises 16 residues. Germline V gene data show CDR1 as MNHNY and CDR2 as SVGAGI (reference sequence). The CDR3 bases are TGTGCCAGCACCAGGGACAGAGACTCTGGGGCCAACGTCCTGACTTTC. It yields the protein CASTRDRDSGANVLTF.

This chain connects TRBV7-9 to TRBJ2-3, with 8 nucleotides matching TRBD2. J gave up 4 bases and V 7 bases, and 10 bases lay outside the gene matches. Germline CDR1 SEHNR, CDR2 FQNEAQ (reference sequence). The length of the CDR3 is 15 residues. CDR3 coding DNA: TGTGCCAGCACCCCAGGGGCGGGAGGCGCAGATACGCAGTATTTT. The encoded protein is CASTPGAGGADTQYF.

The V call is TRBV29-1, the J call TRBJ2-3; the match to TRBD1 covers 7 bases. The trim removed 7 bases at V and 6 bases at J, leaving 13 bases unmatched. CDR3 size: 14 residues. Germline loops: CDR1 SQVTM, CDR2 ANQGSEA. CDR3 DNA sequence: TGCAGCGGGTACGGGACAGCGACGGGGGATACGCAGTATTTT. It yields the protein CSGYGTATGDTQYF.

This rearrangement joins TRBV24-1 to TRBJ1-5, with 9 bases fitting TRBD1. This CDR3 is 14 amino acids long. After removal of 5 bases from V and 6 bases from J, the junction contained 4 bases not matched to a gene. The germline V gene encodes CDR1 KGHDR and CDR2 SFDVKD. The DNA of the CDR3 is TGTGCCACCAGTGCCACAGGGGGCGGTCAGCCCCAGCATTTT. This translates into CATSATGGGQPQHF.

This clone occurred once. The chain links TRBV10-3 to TRBJ1-4, with 7 bases matching TRBD1. The length of the CDR3 is 14 residues. After removal of 3 bases from V and 7 bases from J, the junction contained 5 bases not matched to a gene. Germline V CDR1 and CDR2: ENHRY, SYGVKD. This chain's CDR3 is CAISDRGKGEKLFF. CDR3 coding DNA: TGTGCCATCAGTGACAGGGGGAAGGGTGAAAAACTGTTTTTT.

The chain joins TRBV7-8 to TRBJ1-6, with TRBD1 identical over 9 bases. Germline values: CDR1 SGHVS, CDR2 FQNEAQ. Germline trimming cut 3 bases from V and 11 bases from J; bases unmatched to any gene: 5. The CDR3 is 14 amino acids. CDR3: CASSFGQGSTPLHF. The CDR3 bases are TGTGCCAGCAGCTTTGGACAGGGGAGCACACCCCTCCACTTT.

The J gene is TRBJ2-1, the V gene TRBV10-3; D not resolved. The CDR3 spans 11 residues. The V end was cut by 7 bases, the J end by 4 bases, with 5 bases between. Looked up from germline, CDR1 is ENHRY and CDR2 is SYGVKD. As DNA, the CDR3 is TGTGCCATCACCAGATACAATGAGCAGTTCTTC. Protein product: CAITRYNEQFF.

This clone appeared a single time. The chain recombines TRBV19 with TRBJ1-1; 7 bases line up with TRBD1. The CDR3 is 15 residues long. J gave up 5 bases and V 3 bases, and 9 bases lay outside the gene matches. Germline V gives CDR1 LNHDA, CDR2 SQIVND (reference sequence). CDR3 in DNA: TGTGCCAGTAGTATGGTCCCAGGGGGAAGAACTGAAGCTTTCTTT. Protein sequence: CASSMVPGGRTEAFF. Filled out from reference TRBV19 and TRBJ1-1, the complete variable domain reads DGGITQSPKYLFRKEGQNVTLSCEQNLNHDAMYWYRQDPGQGLRLIYYSQIVNDFQKGDIAEGYSVSREKKESFPLTVTSAQKNPTAFYLCASSMVPGGRTEAFFGQGTRLTVV.

V gene TRBV27 combines with J gene TRBJ2-5; a weak D match, TRBD2 (6 bases). With 6 bases removed from V and 1 base from J, the gap between germline ends came to 15 bases. Germline lookup yields CDR1 MNHEY and CDR2 SMNVEV (reference sequence). The CDR3 runs to 15 residues. The CDR3: CASRSRSGVQETQYF. The DNA of the CDR3 is TGTGCCAGCAGGAGCAGATCGGGAGTCCAAGAGACCCAGTACTTC.